Below, 14 T cell receptor beta chains from the same sample are listed, as sequenced in a study of type 1 regulatory T cells. What these receptors recognize is not known. TCRdb reprocessed the reads via MiXCR and lists one record per CDR3 protein. The sample carries about 42,000 distinct CDR3 sequences, over 9% recorded once. The sample consisted of cultured non-Tr1 T cells, either the whole culture or a sorted T cell fraction (not recorded which). These receptors all come from a human donor in good health.

The chain recombines TRBV5-1 with TRBJ2-3, with D unclear. Germline assignment: CDR1 SGHRS and CDR2 YFSETQ. With 6 bases removed from V and 0 bases from J, the gap between germline ends came to 8 bases. The CDR3 consists of 13 residues. CDR3 bases: TGCGCCAGCACTATATCTAGCACAGATACGCAGTATTTT. Translating it yields CASTISSTDTQYF.

Concerning this clonotype itself: This may come from a read error, since a much larger clone is one base off. The chain has TRBV12-3 or TRBV12-4 and TRBJ2-1; D is undetermined. The CDR3 spans 12 residues. Trimming stripped 5 bases from V and 15 bases from J, with 17 bases between. The CDR3 DNA follows: TGTGCCAGCAGTCAAATCACCACTCGGCCGTTCTTC. Its translation is CASSQITTRPFF.

Sample share makes this clonotype medium-sized. The V gene is TRBV12-3 or TRBV12-4, the J gene TRBJ2-7; TRBD1 or TRBD2 may be the D gene (5 bases each). V was shortened by 3 bases and J by 3 bases, with 12 bases between the two germline ends. The CDR3 sequence is 14 residues long. CDR3 nucleotides: TGTGCCAGCAGTTTTAGGGACCCAGACTACGAGCAGTACTTC. Amino acids: CASSFRDPDYEQYF.

The table lists this clonotype with a few counts. This chain joins TRBV20-1 and TRBJ2-3; 10 bases map to TRBD2. J gave up 6 bases and V 3 bases, and 15 bases lay outside the gene matches. The germline V gene has CDR1 DFQATT and CDR2 SNEGSKA (reference sequence). The CDR3 extends over 17 amino acids. CDR3 sequence reads: CSASPLESGRAGDTQYF. CDR3 nucleotides: TGCAGTGCTAGTCCCCTGGAAAGCGGGAGGGCCGGCGATACGCAGTATTTT.

Ten or more counts support this clonotype. V and J are TRBV20-1 and TRBJ2-5; 7 nucleotides agree with TRBD1. In germline, CDR1 is DFQATT, CDR2 SNEGSKA (reference sequence). CDR3 length equals 13 residues. V was clipped by 1 base and J by 4 bases; unmatched bases: 3. The CDR3 bases are TGCAGTGCTAGAGTGACAGGGATAGAGACCCAGTACTTC. It yields the protein CSARVTGIETQYF.

The gene calls are TRBV2 and TRBJ1-1; D is undetermined. Deletions cut 4 bases from V and 9 bases from J, with 12 bases between. CDR3 length equals 12 residues. Germline V CDR1 and CDR2: SNHLY, FYNNEI. CDR3 DNA sequence: TGTGCCAGCAGTGCGGTTCCATTAAAAGCTTTCTTT. Its protein product is CASSAVPLKAFF.

This clonotype was seen repeatedly, ten times or more. This rearrangement joins TRBV7-9 to TRBJ2-1; 7 positions agree with TRBD1. Germline lookup yields CDR1 SEHNR and CDR2 FQNEAQ (reference sequence). J was trimmed by 1 base and V by 8 bases; bases with no gene match: 8. CDR3 length: 15 amino acids. CDR3 region: CASGYRGGSYNEQFF. The CDR3 DNA follows: TGTGCCAGCGGATACAGGGGCGGGTCCTACAATGAGCAGTTCTTC.

The chain combines TRBV6-2 or TRBV6-3 with TRBJ2-2, with D perhaps matching TRBD2 (6 bases). V was shortened by 2 bases and J by 6 bases, with 10 bases between the two germline ends. CDR1 MNHEY and CDR2 SVGEGT come from the germline V gene. The CDR3 runs to 14 residues. The CDR3 protein is CASSYTGGAGELFF. The CDR3 DNA follows: TGTGCCAGCAGTTACACAGGAGGGGCCGGGGAGCTGTTTTTT.

This clonotype was counted ten times or more. J is TRBJ2-7 and V is TRBV7-2; no firm D call. CDR1 and CDR2 from the germline V gene are SGHTA and FQGNSA. V lost 5 bases and J 3 bases, leaving 5 bases between the germline ends. The CDR3 contains 11 residues. In nucleotides, the CDR3 is TGTGCCAGCAGCGACCGCTACGAGCAGTACTTC. Protein product: CASSDRYEQYF. Variable domain in full (rest from reference TRBV7-2 and TRBJ2-7): GAGVSQSPSNKVTEKGKDVELRCDPISGHTALYWYRQSLGQGLEFLIYFQGNSAPDKSGLPSDRFSAERTGGSVSTLTIQRTQQEDSAVYLCASSDRYEQYFGPGTRLTVT.

The V call is TRBV5-1, the J call TRBJ2-7, with TRBD1 matching over 7 bases. CDR1 is SGHRS and CDR2 is YFSETQ in the germline V gene. V lost 6 bases and J lost 4; bases outside the gene matches: 13. This CDR3 comprises 15 residues. The CDR3 nucleotides are TGCGCCAGCACCCTGGGGGACAGAGTGCCGTACGAGCAGTACTTC. It is translated as CASTLGDRVPYEQYF.

This clonotype is deemed medium-sized (0.01 to 0.1%). The rearrangement joins TRBV5-1 to TRBJ1-1; 7 nucleotides line up with TRBD1. This CDR3 spans 14 amino acids. V shed 0 bases and J 9 bases; nucleotides not matched to a gene: 8. The germline V gene encodes CDR1 SGHRS and CDR2 YFSETQ. The DNA for the CDR3 is TGCGCCAGCAGCTTGGAAGGGGGCGTGGGGAAAGCTTTCTTT. It codes for CASSLEGGVGKAFF.

This clonotype was observed many times. The rearrangement links TRBV5-1 to TRBJ2-1; 12 bases are shared with TRBD2. Germline loops: CDR1 SGHRS, CDR2 YFSETQ. V trimming: 4 bases; J trimming: 0 bases; junction bases outside the gene matches: 8. CDR3 size: 18 residues. CDR3 sequence reads: CASSLGLAGTSSYNEQFF. CDR3 DNA: TGCGCCAGCAGCCTAGGACTAGCGGGAACCTCCTCCTACAATGAGCAGTTCTTC. The full variable domain, with the rest looked up from reference TRBV5-1 and TRBJ2-1, is KAGVTQTPRYLIKTRGQQVTLSCSPISGHRSVSWYQQTPGQGLQFLFEYFSETQRNKGNFPGRFSGRQFSNSRSEMNVSTLELGDSALYLCASSLGLAGTSSYNEQFFGPGTRLTVL.

This chain links TRBV5-1 with TRBJ2-3; 12 nucleotides align to TRBD2. From germline, CDR1 is SGHRS and CDR2 YFSETQ. The V gene end was trimmed by 0 bases and the J gene end by 1 base; junction bases not matched to a gene: 9. This CDR3 has 19 amino acids. The CDR3 reads CASSLGMASGRAGTDTQYF. DNA of the CDR3: TGCGCCAGCAGCTTGGGTATGGCTAGCGGGAGGGCTGGCACAGATACGCAGTATTTT.

This clonotype was picked up a small number of times. The chain links TRBV5-6 to TRBJ2-1; 8 bases align to TRBD1. CDR3 size: 13 residues. J was trimmed by 6 bases and V by 2 bases; bases with no gene match: 1. Germline V gene data show CDR1 as SGHDT and CDR2 as YYEEEE. The CDR3 coding sequence is TGTGCCAGCAGCTTTGGACAGGGCAATGAGCAGTTCTTC. It yields the protein CASSFGQGNEQFF.